This T cell receptor beta chain appears in the sequencing data of a study of blood T cell repertoires in COVID-19. This clone was seen once. This CDR3 comprises 17 residues. CDR1 is SGHVS and CDR2 is FQNEAQ in the germline V gene. Deletions cut 1 base from V and 6 bases from J, with 18 bases between. Profiled with immunoSEQ multiplex PCR; TCRdb holds only in-frame clones, not every one. The data contain more than 300,000 clones, 87% of them seen just once; the ten biggest clones take up approximately 5.4%. This clonotype originated in a woman aged 25 to 39 who had recovered from COVID-19. The V gene is TRBV7-8, the J gene TRBJ1-4, with D perhaps matching TRBD1 (6 bases). Sequenced: PBMCs or T cells enriched from blood (not recorded which). For the CDR3, the DNA is TGTGCCAGCAGCTTAGATCGTTGGGGGCGGCCCCATGAAAAACTGTTTTTT. Amino acids: CASSLDRWGRPHEKLFF.